A single sample gave rise to the 32 T cell receptor beta chains below, sequenced in a study of cytomegalovirus exposure and HLA in healthy donors (dated by TCRdb to 2017 to 2019). Libraries were built with the immunoSEQ multiplex PCR assay. A mixture of 60 forward primers for TCR Vbeta segments and 13 reverse primers for TCR Jbeta segments was used in the multiplex PCR. The source is immuneACCESS, and TCRdb retained only in-frame sequences with V and J called. Part of the clones is not carried over; for the studies checked, unresolved V genes explain less than half of this, and the remainder is unexplained. The sample records around 150,000 clones, 65% to 80% of which are singletons. In total, the top ten clones hold 2.5% to 3% of the sample. The sample was PBMCs. Receptors originate from a woman aged 45 to 65 in good health and CMV-seropositive.

The genes are TRBV5-4 and TRBJ1-1; 9 nucleotides line up with TRBD1. Trimming cost V 3 bases and J 4 bases; bases outside gene matches: 1. The CDR3 loop spans 13 amino acids. Germline-derived CDR1 and CDR2 are SGHNT and YYREEE (reference sequence). The chain's CDR3 is CASSWDRATEAFF. The CDR3 coding sequence is TGTGCCAGCAGCTGGGACAGGGCCACTGAAGCTTTCTTT.

The rearrangement joins TRBV7-9 to TRBJ2-7; TRBD1 aligns across 11 bases. The CDR3 totals 16 residues. Germline assignment: CDR1 SEHNR and CDR2 FQNEAQ (reference sequence). V shed 5 bases and J 0 bases; nucleotides not matched to a gene: 6. CDR3 loop: CASSGTGTGGSYEQYF. The CDR3 DNA reads TGTGCCAGCAGCGGAACCGGGACAGGGGGCTCCTACGAGCAGTACTTC.

The J gene is TRBJ2-7, the V gene TRBV11-2; D gene ambiguous. Germline CDR1 is SGHAT and CDR2 is FQNNGV. V was trimmed by 0 bases and J by 3 bases, leaving 9 bases between them. The CDR3 covers 14 residues. The CDR3, as DNA: TGTGCCAGCAGCTTAGATGGCCAAAACTACGAGCAGTACTTC. Amino acids: CASSLDGQNYEQYF.

V usage is TRBV2 and J usage is TRBJ2-5, with D perhaps matching TRBD2 (7 bases). This CDR3 contains 13 residues. CDR1 and CDR2 from the germline V gene are SNHLY and FYNNEI. With 5 bases removed from V and 5 bases from J, the gap between germline ends came to 12 bases. The CDR3 nucleotides read TGTGCCAGCAGTAGGGGGGGCGGGGAGACCCAGTACTTC. This translates into CASSRGGGETQYF.

The J gene is TRBJ1-5, the V gene TRBV6-1, with D hard to call. Between the trimmed V and J ends, which lost 2 bases and 9 bases, there was a span of 14 bases. The germline gives CDR1 MNHNS, CDR2 SASEGT. The CDR3 loop spans 14 amino acids. CDR3 DNA sequence: TGTGCCAGCAGTGAAATTAACAGCCCAGGGCCCCAGCATTTT. The encoded protein is CASSEINSPGPQHF.

The rearrangement uses TRBV5-5 and TRBJ1-1; TRBD1 is a possible D gene (5 bases). The V and J ends lost 4 bases and 3 bases respectively, with 10 bases between them. CDR1 SGHKS and CDR2 YYEKEE come from the germline V gene (reference sequence). The CDR3 runs 13 residues. CDR3: CASSRRGDTEAFF. CDR3 sequence (DNA): TGTGCCAGCAGCCGACGGGGGGACACTGAAGCTTTCTTT. The whole variable domain, remainder taken from reference TRBV5-5 and TRBJ1-1, is DAGVTQSPTHLIKTRGQQVTLRCSPISGHKSVSWYQQVLGQGPQFIFQYYEKEERGRGNFPDRFSARQFPNYSSELNVNALLLGDSALYLCASSRRGDTEAFFGQGTRLTVV.

This clone was counted between two and nine times. The V gene is TRBV4-1, the J gene TRBJ2-7; D is possibly TRBD1 (7 bases). Germline V gene lookup returns CDR1 MGHRA and CDR2 YSYEKL. V lost 4 bases and J lost 2, with 15 bases in between. This CDR3 has 15 residues. The CDR3 sequence is CASSRIGGTAYEQYF. CDR3 coding DNA: TGCGCCAGCAGCCGGATTGGCGGGACAGCCTACGAGCAGTACTTC.

The V and J genes are TRBV6-1 and TRBJ2-7; 11 bases match TRBD1. The CDR3 contains 15 residues. Germline CDR1 reads MNHNS; CDR2 reads SASEGT. Losses at the gene ends were 4 bases for V and 3 bases for J; bases not matched to a gene: 5. CDR3 in amino acids: CASSVGQGAIYEQYF. In DNA, the CDR3 is TGTGCCAGCAGTGTCGGACAGGGGGCTATCTACGAGCAGTACTTC.

This clone was counted once. This sequence joins TRBV2 and TRBJ1-5; the match to TRBD1 covers 11 bases. The junction had 4 bases not matched to a gene; V was cut back by 6 bases and J by 6 bases. From germline, CDR1 is SNHLY and CDR2 FYNNEI. The CDR3 consists of 14 residues. Here the CDR3 reads CASRLGQGGQPQHF. In DNA, the CDR3 is TGTGCCAGCAGGCTGGGACAGGGGGGTCAGCCCCAGCATTTT.

This clone was detected once. The chain links TRBV5-4 to TRBJ1-5, with TRBD1 as a possible D gene (5 bases). V was clipped by 0 bases and J by 2 bases, with 12 bases between them. The CDR3 runs to 16 residues. Germline CDR1 reads SGHNT; CDR2 reads YYREEE (reference sequence). This CDR3 reads CASSLGGTGGNQPQHF. The CDR3 coding sequence is TGTGCCAGCAGCTTGGGGGGAACGGGGGGCAATCAGCCCCAGCATTTT.

The CDR3 bases are TGCAGCGTTCGTAAAGATTGGACTCAAAACTATGGCTACACCTTC. Protein product: CSVRKDWTQNYGYTF. The gene calls are TRBV29-1 and TRBJ1-2; D is ambiguous. CDR3 length: 15 residues. CDR1 SQVTM and CDR2 ANQGSEA come from the germline V gene. Trimming stripped 5 bases from V and 2 bases from J, with 18 bases between.

The chain's CDR3 is CASSIKGDSPLHF. CDR3 nucleotide sequence: TGTGCCAGTAGTATAAAGGGGGATTCACCCCTCCACTTT. This rearrangement joins TRBV19 to TRBJ1-6; weak D call: TRBD1 (6 bases). Germline CDR1 LNHDA, CDR2 SQIVND (reference sequence). V lost 2 bases, J lost 8 bases, and 7 bases lay in between. This CDR3 has 13 residues.

This clone appeared a few times. The rearrangement uses TRBV9 and TRBJ2-2, with no clear D. CDR3 size: 13 residues. Trimming took off 0 bases at V and 4 bases at J, with 4 bases between the two ends. Looked up from germline, CDR1 is SGDLS and CDR2 is YYNGEE. The DNA of the CDR3 is TGTGCCAGCAGCGTAGGAGTCACCGGGGAGCTGTTTTTT. It codes for CASSVGVTGELFF.

The chain carries TRBV5-4 and TRBJ1-6; 8 positions match TRBD1. The CDR3 runs to 14 residues. With V trimmed by 7 bases and J by 14 bases, 14 bases remained unmatched. CDR1 and CDR2 from the germline V gene are SGHNT and YYREEE (reference sequence). The CDR3 spells CASSTGTGPSALHF. The CDR3 coding sequence is TGTGCCAGCTCTACCGGGACAGGTCCATCGGCCCTCCACTTT.

Notes on this clone: An end of the junction differs from the germline gene, which may be a read error. This rearrangement joins TRBV10-3 to TRBJ2-2; no clear D gene. The V gene's germline CDR1 is ENHRY and CDR2 SYGVKD. The CDR3 runs to 14 residues. The CDR3 bases are TGTGCCAGCAGTTACGACTCCGGTACCGGGGAGCTGTTTTTT. Encoded protein: CASSYDSGTGELFF.

This rearrangement joins TRBV6-5 to TRBJ1-2; D possibly corresponds to TRBD1 (5 bases). Germline assignment: CDR1 MNHEY and CDR2 SVGAGI. V dropped 5 bases and J dropped 5 bases, with 15 bases sitting between them. This CDR3 comprises 14 residues. In DNA form, the CDR3 reads TGTGCCAGCAGTGAAGGATGGACAACTTATGGCTACACCTTC. Protein product: CASSEGWTTYGYTF.

The CDR3 DNA reads as TGTGCCAGCAGTGGATCTGGGACATTTGCCTACGAGCAGTACTTC. Protein sequence: CASSGSGTFAYEQYF. The chain couples TRBV6-1 to TRBJ2-7; a possible D gene is TRBD1 (6 bases). V was pared by 4 bases and J by 2 bases, with 15 bases between. Germline CDR1 reads MNHNS; CDR2 reads SASEGT. This CDR3 comprises 15 residues.

The chain links TRBV29-1 to TRBJ1-2; D is possibly TRBD1 (6 bases). The CDR3 spans 13 residues. Germline CDR1 is SQVTM and CDR2 is ANQGSEA. V was shortened by 1 base and J by 7 bases, with 13 bases between the two germline ends. The CDR3 loop is CSVEGAGASGYTF. The CDR3 DNA sequence: TGCAGCGTTGAAGGGGCAGGGGCTAGTGGCTACACCTTC.

The chain is built from TRBV6-1 and TRBJ2-5; 7 nucleotides align to TRBD1. The CDR3 is 13 amino acids. With 5 bases clipped from V and 4 bases from J, the junction kept 4 bases outside the gene matches. The germline gives CDR1 MNHNS, CDR2 SASEGT. The CDR3 reads CASSRGQLETQYF. DNA of the CDR3: TGTGCCAGCAGTAGGGGACAGTTAGAGACCCAGTACTTC.

This rearrangement joins TRBV6-1 to TRBJ1-2; D not resolved. V was cut by 3 bases and J by 2 bases, with 7 bases left in between. The CDR3 loop spans 13 amino acids. Germline V CDR1 and CDR2: MNHNS, SASEGT. CDR3 nucleotide sequence: TGTGCCAGCAGTGACGGAGTAAACTATGGCTACACCTTC. Its translation: CASSDGVNYGYTF.

The chain joins TRBV2 to TRBJ2-3; 10 nucleotides align to TRBD1. This CDR3 is 14 amino acids long. CDR1 is SNHLY and CDR2 is FYNNEI in the germline V gene. J gave up 1 base and V 6 bases, and 1 base lay outside the gene matches. In DNA form, the CDR3 reads TGTGCCAGCAGAGGACAGGGGGGCACAGATACGCAGTATTTT. Translating gives CASRGQGGTDTQYF. Full variable domain (remainder filled in from reference TRBV2 and TRBJ2-3): EPEVTQTPSHQVTQMGQEVILRCVPISNHLYFYWYRQILGQKVEFLVSFYNNEISEKSEIFDDQFSVERPDGSNFTLKIRSTKLEDSAMYFCASRGQGGTDTQYFGPGTRLTVL.

This CDR3 reads CATQSLDSSWDTQYF. CDR3 coding DNA: TGTGCCACCCAGAGCCTTGACAGTTCCTGGGATACGCAGTATTTT. V is TRBV15 and J is TRBJ2-3, with D maybe TRBD1 (5 bases). The V end was cut by 8 bases, the J end by 6 bases, with 21 bases between. CDR1 is LNHNV, CDR2 YYDKDF, per germline (reference sequence). The CDR3 is 15 amino acids.

This chain joins TRBV11-2 and TRBJ2-5, with 9 bases fitting TRBD2. V trimming: 3 bases; J trimming: 4 bases; junction bases outside the gene matches: 12. The CDR3 spans 17 residues. The V gene's germline CDR1 is SGHAT and CDR2 FQNNGV. Here the CDR3 DNA reads TGTGCCAGCAGCTTTGGGGGGGCGGGGGGGCGTCGAGAGACCCAGTACTTC. Translated: CASSFGGAGGRRETQYF.

This clone appeared a few times. The J gene is TRBJ2-1, the V gene TRBV4-2; TRBD2 matches at 10 bases. This CDR3 has 17 residues. The V gene's germline CDR1 is LGHNA and CDR2 YNFKEQ. V lost 0 bases and J lost 7; bases outside the gene matches: 9. The CDR3 is CASSQEGSGGAKNEQFF. The CDR3 region has the DNA TGTGCCAGCAGCCAAGAAGGGAGCGGGGGGGCCAAAAATGAGCAGTTCTTC.

The genes are TRBV27 and TRBJ1-2; 8 nucleotides align to TRBD1. The CDR3 consists of 15 residues. The trim removed 6 bases at V and 5 bases at J, leaving 11 bases unmatched. CDR1 MNHEY and CDR2 SMNVEV come from the germline V gene (reference sequence). CDR3 in DNA: TGTGCCAGCAGCTCCCGTCAGGGGGCAGGGTATGGCTACACCTTC. As protein: CASSSRQGAGYGYTF.

The V call is TRBV18, the J call TRBJ2-3; D perhaps matches TRBD1 (7 bases). Trimming shortened V by 5 bases and J by 5 bases, and 11 bases separated the two germline ends. This CDR3 comprises 13 residues. Germline CDR1 and CDR2: KGHSH and LQKENI. The CDR3 DNA reads TGTGCCAGCTCATCAGGGGGGCTAGATACGCAGTATTTT. Translated: CASSSGGLDTQYF.

J is TRBJ2-7 and V is TRBV7-2, with D perhaps TRBD1 (6 bases). Germline CDR1 SGHTA, CDR2 FQGNSA. The V end was cut by 6 bases, the J end by 5 bases, with 17 bases between. CDR3 length equals 14 residues. Here the CDR3 DNA reads TGTGCCAGCAGTCAAACAGGGTCCCCCAACGAGCAGTACTTC. Translating it yields CASSQTGSPNEQYF.

This rearrangement joins TRBV27 to TRBJ2-3; 8 nucleotides agree with TRBD2. The CDR3 extends over 15 amino acids. V dropped 5 bases and J dropped 4; count of bases not matched to a gene: 8. The germline V gene has CDR1 MNHEY and CDR2 SMNVEV (reference sequence). The CDR3 DNA reads as TGTGCCAGCAGTGGACGGGGGGGCCCGTCAGATACGCAGTATTTT. This encodes CASSGRGGPSDTQYF.

The rearrangement links TRBV18 to TRBJ2-7; tentatively, D is TRBD2 (7 bases). Trimming removed 3 bases at V and 7 bases at J, with 13 bases between. There are 13 residues in the CDR3. Germline V gene data show CDR1 as KGHSH and CDR2 as LQKENI. The CDR3 loop reads CASSPGGLKEQYF. In nucleotides, the CDR3 is TGTGCCAGCTCACCCGGGGGGCTGAAGGAGCAGTACTTC.

The chain couples TRBV29-1 to TRBJ2-4, with D tentatively TRBD1 (6 bases). This CDR3 spans 16 amino acids. The V gene lost 4 bases and the J gene lost 0 bases, with 16 bases spanning the gap. Germline V lookup: CDR1 SQVTM, CDR2 ANQGSEA. CDR3 DNA: TGCAGCGTTGTCCGTGGGACAACACTAGCCAAAAACATTCAGTACTTC. Its protein product is CSVVRGTTLAKNIQYF.

The chain combines TRBV19 with TRBJ2-7, with 8 bases matching TRBD1. V lost 3 bases to trimming and J lost 9 bases; unmatched junction nucleotides: 10. The V gene's germline CDR1 is LNHDA and CDR2 SQIVND (reference sequence). The CDR3 consists of 14 residues. In nucleotides, the CDR3 is TGTGCCAGTAGTATTGATTGGACAGGGCGCGGGCAGTACTTC. The encoded protein is CASSIDWTGRGQYF.

The rearrangement joins TRBV6-6 to TRBJ1-5; D remains ambiguous. V lost 0 bases and J lost 1, with 10 bases in between. CDR3 length: 16 residues. Germline loops: CDR1 MNHNY, CDR2 SVGAGI (reference sequence). The CDR3 region has the DNA TGTGCCAGCAGTTACTCGAAACTAGGAAGCAATCAGCCCCAGCATTTT. It translates to CASSYSKLGSNQPQHF.